Here is one TCR beta chain with its context. The data derive from a study of blood T cell repertoires in COVID-19. Trimming took 5 bases from V and 2 from J, leaving 19 bases between them. CDR3 length equals 16 residues. Germline lookup yields CDR1 SEHNR and CDR2 FQNEAQ (reference sequence). Data came from immunoSEQ multiplex PCR; TCRdb stores just in-frame clones and leaves some out. The sample consists of around 56,000 clones, around 67% of them appearing once. This TCR was recovered from a woman between 50 and 59 years old with active or convalescent COVID-19. The genes are TRBV7-9 and TRBJ2-7; perhaps TRBD2 as D (6 bases). The material sequenced was peripheral blood. The CDR3 spells CASSPVSAGWAYEQYF. The CDR3 nucleotides read TGTGCCAGCAGCCCGGTCAGCGCGGGATGGGCCTACGAGCAGTACTTC.